This T cell receptor beta chain was observed in a study of T cells in narcolepsy. V was cut by 5 bases and J by 3 bases, with 14 bases left in between. CDR1 is MDHEN, CDR2 SYDVKM, per germline. The CDR3 spans 14 residues. The assay was immunoSEQ multiplex PCR, and TCRdb's table has in-frame clones only and misses some. The table shows 27,000 or so clones, with about 90% occurring only once. The clonotype was recovered from a human donor in good health. The chain recombines TRBV28 with TRBJ2-7; D is ambiguous. Sequenced: memory (CD45RA-) CD4+ T cells from blood. The CDR3 sequence is CASSLFDRLYEQYF. The CDR3 DNA is TGTGCCAGCAGTCTGTTCGACCGTCTCTACGAGCAGTACTTC.